The 12 T cell receptor beta chains below were found in one sample sequenced in a study of blood T cell repertoires in COVID-19. Assay: immunoSEQ multiplex PCR; the TCRdb copy retains only in-frame clones and omits some. The sample consists of around 300,000 clones, about 85% of them appearing once. The specimen sequenced was peripheral blood. The receptors were sampled from a woman in her forties or fifties with active or convalescent COVID-19.

This clone was counted at least ten times. This chain links TRBV28 with TRBJ1-2; TRBD1 agrees at 8 bases. This CDR3 is 13 amino acids long. The junction had 4 bases not matched to a gene; V was cut back by 3 bases and J by 7 bases. From germline, CDR1 is MDHEN and CDR2 SYDVKM. The CDR3 nucleotides are TGTGCCAGCAGTTTCCTCAGGGGGCCTGGCTACACCTTC. Residues: CASSFLRGPGYTF.

This chain joins TRBV5-1 and TRBJ2-1, with 13 bases fitting TRBD2. Germline V CDR1 and CDR2: SGHRS, YFSETQ. The CDR3 is 16 residues long. V was clipped by 4 bases and J by 7 bases; unmatched bases: 8. The CDR3 is CASSPGLAGRWNEQFF. The CDR3 DNA is TGCGCCAGCAGCCCGGGACTAGCGGGGAGGTGGAATGAGCAGTTCTTC. The complete variable domain, with remaining parts taken from reference TRBV5-1 and TRBJ2-1, reads KAGVTQTPRYLIKTRGQQVTLSCSPISGHRSVSWYQQTPGQGLQFLFEYFSETQRNKGNFPGRFSGRQFSNSRSEMNVSTLELGDSALYLCASSPGLAGRWNEQFFGPGTRLTVL.

With regard to this clone: The identical CDR3 is also encoded by other nucleotide sequences in the sample. This chain connects TRBV4-2 to TRBJ1-3; D possibly corresponds to TRBD1 (5 bases). This CDR3 region has 15 residues. The germline gives CDR1 LGHNA, CDR2 YNFKEQ. Trimming took 1 base from V and 2 from J, leaving 9 bases between them. The CDR3 bases are TGTGCCAGCAGCCAAGTAACGGGGGCTGGAAACACCATATATTTT. Protein product: CASSQVTGAGNTIYF.

The chain combines TRBV29-1 with TRBJ2-1, with TRBD2 matching 8 bases. V shed 4 bases, J shed 12 bases, and the junction held 11 bases outside the gene matches. The CDR3 contains 13 residues. The germline V gene encodes CDR1 SQVTM and CDR2 ANQGSEA. The CDR3 loop reads CSVGLQRELGQFF. CDR3 coding DNA: TGCAGCGTTGGCTTGCAGCGGGAGCTAGGGCAGTTCTTC.

This sequence joins TRBV7-2 and TRBJ2-7; TRBD1 matches at 9 bases. Germline assignment: CDR1 SGHTA and CDR2 FQGNSA. V lost 5 bases and J lost 1; bases outside the gene matches: 9. This CDR3 is built from 16 residues. The CDR3, as DNA: TGTGCCAGCAGCGCCCCGGGACAGGGTTGGTCCTACGAGCAGTACTTC. Residues: CASSAPGQGWSYEQYF.

V gene TRBV27 combines with J gene TRBJ2-1; a weak D match, TRBD1 (6 bases). V lost 2 bases and J 3 bases, leaving 11 bases between the germline ends. CDR1 is MNHEY and CDR2 is SMNVEV in the germline V gene (reference sequence). CDR3 size: 15 residues. CDR3 in amino acids: CASSLEDRDYNEQFF. As DNA, the CDR3 is TGTGCCAGCAGTTTAGAGGACAGAGACTACAATGAGCAGTTCTTC.

The rearrangement uses TRBV6-4 and TRBJ2-3, with TRBD2 as a possible D gene (7 bases). Between the trimmed V and J ends, which lost 0 bases and 1 base, there was a span of 23 bases. CDR3 length equals 20 residues. The germline CDR1 and CDR2 sequences are MRHNA and SNTAGT. The CDR3 here is CASSDSHGTGGGTRTDTQYF. The CDR3 DNA reads TGTGCCAGCAGTGACTCTCACGGGACCGGCGGGGGCACCCGCACAGATACGCAGTATTTT.

V is TRBV6-5 and J is TRBJ2-1, with 10 positions matching TRBD2. The CDR3 is made up of 13 amino acids. J was trimmed by 15 bases and V by 4 bases; bases with no gene match: 9. The germline V gene has CDR1 MNHEY and CDR2 SVGAGI. For the CDR3, the DNA is TGTGCCAGCAGTTCACAGCTAGCGGGAGTTCGGTTCTTC. The encoded protein is CASSSQLAGVRFF.

The chain employs TRBV6-5 and TRBJ2-7; D might be TRBD2 (6 bases). The CDR3 has 15 residues. V was trimmed by 6 bases and J by 0 bases, leaving 15 bases between them. The V gene's germline CDR1 is MNHEY and CDR2 SVGAGI. CDR3 sequence: CASRGSGENSYEQYF. The CDR3 region has the DNA TGTGCCAGCAGGGGGTCGGGGGAGAACTCCTACGAGCAGTACTTC.

The J gene is TRBJ2-7, the V gene TRBV27; 9 bases agree with TRBD2. V gave up 5 bases and J gave up 9 bases; unmatched junction bases: 11. In germline, CDR1 is MNHEY, CDR2 SMNVEV (reference sequence). This CDR3 spans 14 amino acids. CDR3 coding DNA: TGTGCCAGCAGTCGTGAGCGGGGGGCCATGGGGCAGTACTTC. Translating it yields CASSRERGAMGQYF.

The genes are TRBV2 and TRBJ1-1; D not certain. Germline lookup yields CDR1 SNHLY and CDR2 FYNNEI. V was trimmed by 7 bases and J by 0 bases, leaving 9 bases between them. The CDR3 has 13 amino acids. CDR3 in amino acids: CASKQSLNTEAFF. CDR3 nucleotides: TGTGCCAGCAAACAGAGTCTGAACACTGAAGCTTTCTTT.

The chain links TRBV6-6 to TRBJ2-5; 13 positions agree with TRBD2. J gave up 2 bases and V 5 bases, and 8 bases lay outside the gene matches. Per germline, CDR1 MNHNY and CDR2 SVGAGI (reference sequence). The CDR3 runs 17 residues. CDR3 in amino acids: CASSPGLAGWVQETQYF. CDR3 sequence (DNA): TGTGCCAGCAGTCCGGGACTAGCGGGATGGGTTCAAGAGACCCAGTACTTC.